This TCR beta chain is from a study of T cells in Graves' hyperthyroidism and ophthalmopathy. Findings and caveats of the study: It was a median around 6 months before onset that the model predicted ophthalmopathy. Most thyroid clonotypes with frequency above 0.001 were detected in blood.

RNA transcripts were the template for amplifying TCR beta CDR3 regions. The primer set for the first-round RT-PCR of the TCR CDR3 was HTBI. A single record per CDR3 protein comes from TCRdb applying MiXCR to the multiplex PCR reads. The repertoire consists of around 350,000 distinct CDR3 sequences, with about 19% occurring once and the leading ten covering 3% to 4%. The CDR3 contains 15 residues. CDR1 and CDR2 from the germline V gene are MDHEN and SYDVKM. The V and J ends lost 8 bases and 3 bases, in that order; junction bases with no gene match: 9. Comment on this clonotype: What it recognizes is unknown.

Exclusion followed for patients with uncontrolled infection, other autoimmune disease, pregnancy or lactation. This sample holds PBMCs from less than 13 ml fresh peripheral blood. The TCR comes from a woman between 18 and 30 years old with Graves' hyperthyroidism. The sequenced sample was blood. This chain links TRBV28 with TRBJ2-7; 11 bases are a match to TRBD2. CDR3 coding DNA: TGTGCCAGCTCGACCAGGCTAGCGGGAGGCTACGAGCAGTACTTC. It is translated as CASSTRLAGGYEQYF.